The 17 T cell receptor beta chains given below trace back to one sample, sequenced in a study of spatial heterogeneity in lung cancer. TCRdb recomputed calls from the 5' RACE reads with MiXCR, one row per CDR3 protein. The table lists 30,000 to 45,000 distinct CDR3 sequences, around 5.5% of them singletons, with around 26% in the top ten. Time point denoted: sample taken at primary tumor resection. TCRs were sequenced from unsorted whole RNA of tumor, nontumor lung or PBMC. The sequencing here drew on PBMCs, taken at surgery. Source of these receptors: a female donor with early-stage non-small cell lung cancer.

In its sample, this clonotype was seen many times. This rearrangement joins TRBV20-1 to TRBJ2-7, with 8 bases matching TRBD2. Germline-derived CDR1 and CDR2 are DFQATT and SNEGSKA (reference sequence). The CDR3 loop spans 12 amino acids. The V and J ends lost 7 bases and 2 bases, in that order; junction bases with no gene match: 4. This CDR3 reads CSVHGGAYEQYF. Here the CDR3 DNA reads TGCAGTGTCCACGGGGGGGCCTACGAGCAGTACTTC.

Comments on this clonotype: Sequence at one end of the junction differs from germline and may be a read error. The chain is built from TRBV24-1 and TRBJ1-6; tentative D call: TRBD1 (5 bases). Germline values: CDR1 KGHDR, CDR2 SFDVKD. The CDR3 has 16 residues. The CDR3 region has the DNA TGTGCCACCAGTGAGCCTCGGGACTCATCGCTTTCACTCCTCCACTTT. It is translated as CATSEPRDSSLSLLHF.

There are a few counts of this clonotype. This chain links TRBV9 with TRBJ2-7, with 7 bases lining up with TRBD2. Germline V gene lookup returns CDR1 SGDLS and CDR2 YYNGEE. The CDR3 is made up of 14 amino acids. Trimming cost V 0 bases and J 6 bases; bases outside gene matches: 6. The CDR3 region has the DNA TGTGCCAGCAGCGTAGAAGCGGGGTTCGGCGAGCAGTACTTC. Translating gives CASSVEAGFGEQYF.

The chain joins TRBV19 to TRBJ1-2, with 9 bases matching TRBD1. In germline, CDR1 is LNHDA, CDR2 SQIVND (reference sequence). The length of the CDR3 is 13 residues. V lost 5 bases, J lost 4 bases, and 2 bases stayed unmatched. CDR3 coding DNA: TGTGCCAGTAGTGGGGGACAGGGCTATGGCTACACCTTC. Protein sequence: CASSGGQGYGYTF.

This clonotype has a handful of counts. The chain is built from TRBV20-1 and TRBJ2-2; 10 bases are shared with TRBD2. The CDR3 is 16 amino acids. Looked up from germline, CDR1 is DFQATT and CDR2 is SNEGSKA (reference sequence). The ends lost 3 bases at V and 3 bases at J; junction bases unmatched: 7. CDR3 DNA sequence: TGCAGTGCTAGCCCGACTAGCGGGTGGTACACCGGGGAGCTGTTTTTT. It codes for CSASPTSGWYTGELFF.

In its sample, this clonotype was seen a few times. V gene TRBV28 combines with J gene TRBJ2-7, with 8 nucleotides matching TRBD2. There are 17 residues in the CDR3. Germline V lookup: CDR1 MDHEN, CDR2 SYDVKM. V trimming: 5 bases; J trimming: 3 bases; junction bases outside the gene matches: 15. This CDR3 reads CASSHGGVIRALYEQYF. Here the CDR3 DNA reads TGTGCCAGCAGTCACGGGGGGGTAATTAGGGCTCTCTACGAGCAGTACTTC.

This clonotype occurred a few times. The chain recombines TRBV3-1 with TRBJ2-2; no reliable D call. Deletions cut 4 bases from V and 1 base from J, with 10 bases between. Germline CDR1 is LGHDT and CDR2 is YNNKEL (reference sequence). The CDR3 runs 15 residues. The DNA for the CDR3 is TGTGCCAGCAGCCCCCGCCTGGGGAACACCGGGGAGCTGTTTTTT. The encoded protein is CASSPRLGNTGELFF.

This chain connects TRBV11-2 to TRBJ2-3; 14 nucleotides agree with TRBD2. Germline assignment: CDR1 SGHAT and CDR2 FQNNGV. Trimming removed 4 bases from V and 1 base from J; junction bases left unmatched: 10. CDR3 length: 19 amino acids. The CDR3 nucleotides are TGTGCCAGCAGCTATCCGAGGGTGGGACTAGCGGGAGGCACAGATACGCAGTATTTT. The encoded protein is CASSYPRVGLAGGTDTQYF.

In its sample, this clonotype was seen many times. This chain joins TRBV11-2 and TRBJ2-7; D not resolved. The CDR3 covers 16 residues. The germline V gene encodes CDR1 SGHAT and CDR2 FQNNGV. V was shortened by 4 bases and J by 5 bases, with 21 bases between the two germline ends. CDR3 region: CASSSPETVGWNEQYF. DNA of the CDR3: TGTGCCAGCAGCTCCCCGGAAACGGTGGGGTGGAACGAGCAGTACTTC.

This clonotype has a count of ten or more. V usage is TRBV2 and J usage is TRBJ2-2; no definite D call. CDR3 length: 14 residues. Per germline, CDR1 SNHLY and CDR2 FYNNEI. V was cut by 1 base and J by 1 base, with 4 bases left in between. CDR3 residues: CASSEVRNTGELFF. The CDR3 DNA sequence: TGTGCCAGCAGTGAAGTACGGAACACCGGGGAGCTGTTTTTT.

This clonotype was seen repeatedly, ten times or more. The chain is built from TRBV19 and TRBJ2-1; 7 bases are a match to TRBD1. This CDR3 has 18 residues. Germline V gives CDR1 LNHDA, CDR2 SQIVND (reference sequence). V lost 5 bases to trimming and J lost 5 bases; unmatched junction nucleotides: 18. In DNA, the CDR3 is TGTGCCAGTAGTCCGCGCCCTAGTAGACAGGGCCGGAACAATGAGCAGTTCTTC. Translating it yields CASSPRPSRQGRNNEQFF.

V and J are TRBV6-5 and TRBJ1-6; D gene uncertain. Germline assignment: CDR1 MNHEY and CDR2 SVGAGI. This CDR3 is 14 amino acids long. Trimming took off 6 bases at V and 10 bases at J, with 16 bases between the two ends. CDR3 in amino acids: CASSNAMVSSPLHF. The CDR3 nucleotides read TGTGCCAGCAGCAACGCCATGGTTAGCTCACCCCTCCACTTT.

This clonotype has at least ten counts. The CDR3 DNA follows: TGCGCCAGCAGCCAGGTCCTAGCGGGAGCCCCCCATGAGCAGTTCTTC. The encoded protein is CASSQVLAGAPHEQFF. V is TRBV4-3 and J is TRBJ2-1; TRBD2 matches 10 bases. Germline assignment: CDR1 LGHNA and CDR2 YSLEER. This CDR3 spans 16 amino acids. The V and J ends lost 3 bases and 8 bases, in that order; junction bases with no gene match: 10.

Many counts were recorded for this clonotype. This rearrangement joins TRBV27 to TRBJ2-7; D remains ambiguous. The CDR3 is 14 amino acids. Between the trimmed V and J ends, which lost 0 bases and 3 bases, there was a span of 9 bases. The germline CDR1 and CDR2 sequences are MNHEY and SMNVEV (reference sequence). The CDR3 loop reads CASSLSRLGYEQYF. The CDR3 bases are TGTGCCAGCAGTTTATCCCGATTGGGCTACGAGCAGTACTTC.

This clonotype showed up many times. The chain is built from TRBV27 and TRBJ1-4; TRBD1 agrees at 7 bases. CDR1 and CDR2 (germline): MNHEY, SMNVEV (reference sequence). This CDR3 has 14 residues. J was trimmed by 1 base and V by 6 bases; bases with no gene match: 2. CDR3 in DNA: TGTGCCAGCAGCCACAGGGGAACTAATGAAAAACTGTTTTTT. Its translation: CASSHRGTNEKLFF.

This clonotype was counted ten times or more. This chain uses TRBV28 with TRBJ2-7; the D call may be TRBD1 or TRBD2 (5 bases each). Germline CDR1 is MDHEN and CDR2 is SYDVKM. The CDR3 contains 18 residues. V was pared by 3 bases and J by 0 bases, with 21 bases between. CDR3 DNA sequence: TGTGCCAGCAGTTTGCCGCCCTGGGGACCCCGAAGCTCCTACGAGCAGTACTTC. Encoded protein: CASSLPPWGPRSSYEQYF.

This clonotype was counted many times. This sequence joins TRBV12-3 or TRBV12-4 and TRBJ2-2; D possibly uses TRBD1 or TRBD2 (5 bases each). The CDR3 is 12 residues long. The ends were cut back, 6 bases at V and 6 bases at J, with 8 bases in the middle. The CDR3: CASSRDPGELFF. In nucleotides, the CDR3 is TGTGCCAGCAGCAGGGACCCCGGGGAGCTGTTTTTT.